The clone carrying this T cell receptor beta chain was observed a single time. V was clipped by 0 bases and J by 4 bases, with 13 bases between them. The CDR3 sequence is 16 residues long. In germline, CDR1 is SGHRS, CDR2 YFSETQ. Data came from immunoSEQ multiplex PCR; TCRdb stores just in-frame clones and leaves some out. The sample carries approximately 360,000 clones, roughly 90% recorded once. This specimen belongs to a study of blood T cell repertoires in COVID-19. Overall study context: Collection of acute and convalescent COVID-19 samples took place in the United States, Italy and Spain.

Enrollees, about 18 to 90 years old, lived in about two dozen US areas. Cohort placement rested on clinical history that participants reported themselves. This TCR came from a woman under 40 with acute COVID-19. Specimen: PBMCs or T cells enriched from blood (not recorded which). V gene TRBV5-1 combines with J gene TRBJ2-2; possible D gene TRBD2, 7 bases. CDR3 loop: CASSLVPAGATGELFF. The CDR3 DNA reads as TGCGCCAGCAGCTTGGTTCCGGCGGGGGCCACCGGGGAGCTGTTTTTT. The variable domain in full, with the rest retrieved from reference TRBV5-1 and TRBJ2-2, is KAGVTQTPRYLIKTRGQQVTLSCSPISGHRSVSWYQQTPGQGLQFLFEYFSETQRNKGNFPGRFSGRQFSNSRSEMNVSTLELGDSALYLCASSLVPAGATGELFFGEGSRLTVL.